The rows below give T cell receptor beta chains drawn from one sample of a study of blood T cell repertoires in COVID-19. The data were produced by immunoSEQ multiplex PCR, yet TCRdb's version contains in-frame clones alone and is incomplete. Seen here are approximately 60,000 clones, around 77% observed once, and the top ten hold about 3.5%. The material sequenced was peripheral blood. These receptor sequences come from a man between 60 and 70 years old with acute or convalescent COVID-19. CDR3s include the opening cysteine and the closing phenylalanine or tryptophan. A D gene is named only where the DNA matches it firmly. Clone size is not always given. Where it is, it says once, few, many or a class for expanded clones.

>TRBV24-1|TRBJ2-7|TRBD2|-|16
CATSDSGTSDSYEQYF
TGTGCCACCAGTGATTCCGGGACTAGCGACTCCTACGAGCAGTACTTC
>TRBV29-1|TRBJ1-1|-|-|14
CSASALTVNTEAFF
TGCAGCGCCTCGGCTCTGACAGTGAACACTGAAGCTTTCTTT
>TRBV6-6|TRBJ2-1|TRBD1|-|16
CASSYPDRVQGNEQFF
TGTGCCAGCAGTTACCCTGACAGGGTTCAGGGCAATGAGCAGTTCTTC
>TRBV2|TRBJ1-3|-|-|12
CASSLQGNTIYF
TGTGCCAGCAGCTTACAGGGAAACACCATATATTTT
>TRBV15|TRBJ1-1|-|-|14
CATSLPAGGTEAFF
TGTGCCACCAGCCTTCCGGCGGGGGGGACTGAAGCTTTCTTT
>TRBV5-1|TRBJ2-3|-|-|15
CASSLGQVSTDTQYF
TGCGCCAGCAGCTTGGGGCAGGTCAGCACAGATACGCAGTATTTT
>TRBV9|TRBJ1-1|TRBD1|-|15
CASSAWDRGITEAFF
TGTGCCAGCAGCGCATGGGACAGGGGGATTACTGAAGCTTTCTTT
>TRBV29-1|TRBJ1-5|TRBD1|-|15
CSVGTGGMGNQPQHF
TGCAGCGTTGGGACAGGGGGAATGGGCAATCAGCCCCAGCATTTT
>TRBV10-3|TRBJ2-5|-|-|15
CAISESTASQETQYF
TGTGCCATCAGTGAGTCGACAGCATCTCAAGAGACCCAGTACTTC
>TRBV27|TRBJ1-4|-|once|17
CASSRTASFTTNEKLFF
TGTGCCAGCAGTCGGACAGCCAGTTTTACAACTAATGAAAAACTGTTTTTT
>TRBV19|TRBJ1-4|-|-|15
CASSKGLSLNEKLFF
TGTGCCAGTAGTAAAGGACTTAGTCTTAATGAAAAACTGTTTTTT
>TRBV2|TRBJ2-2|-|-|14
CASSPDRITGELFF
TGTGCCAGCAGCCCCGACAGAATCACCGGGGAGCTGTTTTTT
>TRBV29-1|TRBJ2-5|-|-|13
CSVGQLELGTQYF
TGCAGCGTAGGACAGCTAGAATTGGGGACCCAGTACTTC
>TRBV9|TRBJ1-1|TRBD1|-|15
CASSVEAGGNTEAFF
TGTGCCAGCAGCGTAGAGGCAGGGGGAAACACTGAAGCTTTCTTT
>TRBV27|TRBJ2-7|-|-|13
CASSTSPSYEQYF
TGTGCCAGCAGTACATCTCCCTCCTACGAGCAGTACTTC
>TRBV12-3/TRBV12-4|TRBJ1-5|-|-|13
CASSLAQGQPQHF
TGTGCCAGCAGTTTAGCGCAGGGTCAGCCCCAGCATTTT
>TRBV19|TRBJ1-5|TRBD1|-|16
CASSIAAGGSDQPQHF
TGTGCCAGTAGTATTGCGGCAGGGGGGAGTGATCAGCCCCAGCATTTT
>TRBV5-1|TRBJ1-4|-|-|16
CASSLGQIGANEKLFF
TGCGCCAGCAGCTTGGGACAGATCGGAGCTAATGAAAAACTGTTTTTT
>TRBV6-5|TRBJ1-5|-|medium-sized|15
CASSPWPTENQPQHF
TGTGCCAGCAGCCCCTGGCCGACAGAGAATCAGCCCCAGCATTTT
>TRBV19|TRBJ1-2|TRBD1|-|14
CASSIGQGGYGYTF
TGTGCCAGTAGTATTGGGCAGGGGGGCTATGGCTACACCTTC
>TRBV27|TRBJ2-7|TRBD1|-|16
CASSSPGTGGYAGQYF
TGTGCCAGCAGTTCCCCCGGGACAGGGGGTTACGCAGGGCAGTACTTC
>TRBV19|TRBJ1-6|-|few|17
CASKEVPGLIGDSPLHF
TGTGCCAGTAAAGAGGTCCCCGGCCTTATCGGGGATTCACCCCTCCACTTT
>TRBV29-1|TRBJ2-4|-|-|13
CSVRGRAKNIQYF
TGCAGCGTTCGAGGGAGGGCCAAAAACATTCAGTACTTC
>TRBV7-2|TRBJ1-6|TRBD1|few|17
CASSSGHPGQGNSPLHF
TGTGCCAGCAGTTCGGGCCACCCGGGACAGGGGAATTCACCCCTCCACTTT
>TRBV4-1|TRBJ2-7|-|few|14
CASRIFQGTYEQYF
TGCGCCAGCAGAATTTTTCAGGGGACCTACGAGCAGTACTTC
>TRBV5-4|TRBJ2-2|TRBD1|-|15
CASSSGTGNTGELFF
TGTGCCAGCAGCTCCGGGACAGGGAACACCGGGGAGCTGTTTTTT
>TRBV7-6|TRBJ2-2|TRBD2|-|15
CASSSGTSGTGELFF
TGTGCCAGCAGCTCCGGGACTAGCGGCACCGGGGAGCTGTTTTTT
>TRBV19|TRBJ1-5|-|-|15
CASSDGGGWNQPQHF
TGTGCCAGTAGCGATGGGGGGGGGTGGAATCAGCCCCAGCATTTT
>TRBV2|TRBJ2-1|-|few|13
CASSVGTVREQFF
TGTGCCAGCAGTGTTGGGACTGTAAGAGAGCAGTTCTTC
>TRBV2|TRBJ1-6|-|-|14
CASVARGDNSPLHF
TGTGCCAGCGTTGCCCGGGGGGATAATTCACCCCTCCACTTT
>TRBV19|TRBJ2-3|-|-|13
CASSWGGPDTQYF
TGTGCCAGTAGCTGGGGAGGCCCAGATACGCAGTATTTT
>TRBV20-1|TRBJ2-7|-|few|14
CSASGQGSSYEQYF
TGCAGTGCTAGTGGGCAGGGGAGCTCCTACGAGCAGTACTTC
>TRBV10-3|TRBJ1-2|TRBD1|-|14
CAISAGQGVGGYTF
TGTGCCATCAGTGCGGGACAGGGGGTCGGTGGCTACACCTTC
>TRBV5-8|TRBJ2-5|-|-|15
CASSLAAVYQETQYF
TGTGCCAGCAGCTTGGCCGCAGTATACCAAGAGACCCAGTACTTC
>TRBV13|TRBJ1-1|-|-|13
CASRMVAGTEAFF
TGTGCCAGCAGGATGGTTGCGGGCACTGAAGCTTTCTTT
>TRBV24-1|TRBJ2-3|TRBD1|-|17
CATSDPSGTGLTDTQYF
TGTGCCACCAGTGATCCGTCCGGGACAGGACTTACAGATACGCAGTATTTT
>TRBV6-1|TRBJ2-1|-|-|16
CASSVRSDNSYNEQFF
TGTGCCAGCAGTGTTCGATCAGATAACTCCTACAATGAGCAGTTCTTC
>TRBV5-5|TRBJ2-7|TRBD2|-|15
CASSLVVGTTYEQYF
TGTGCCAGCAGCTTGGTAGTGGGGACTACCTACGAGCAGTACTTC
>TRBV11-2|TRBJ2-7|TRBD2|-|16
CASSPRVAGELYEQYF
TGTGCCAGCAGCCCCAGGGTAGCGGGGGAGCTCTACGAGCAGTACTTC
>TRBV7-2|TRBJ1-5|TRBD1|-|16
CASATRTGETGQPQHF
TGTGCCAGCGCGACACGGACAGGGGAGACGGGACAGCCCCAGCATTTT
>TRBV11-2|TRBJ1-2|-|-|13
CASSSGGHYGYTF
TGTGCCAGCAGCTCGGGGGGGCACTATGGCTACACCTTC
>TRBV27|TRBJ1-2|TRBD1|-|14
CASSLRGQYHGYTF
TGTGCCAGCAGTTTAAGGGGGCAATATCATGGCTACACCTTC
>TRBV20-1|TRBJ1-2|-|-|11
CSARQFYGYTF
TGCAGTGCTAGACAGTTCTATGGCTACACCTTC
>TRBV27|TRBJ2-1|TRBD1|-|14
CASSPTGGWYEQFF
TGTGCCAGCAGTCCGACAGGGGGCTGGTATGAGCAGTTCTTC
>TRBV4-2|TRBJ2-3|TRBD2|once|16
CASSQDHSGGTDTQYF
TGTGCCAGCAGCCAAGATCATTCGGGGGGTACAGATACGCAGTATTTT
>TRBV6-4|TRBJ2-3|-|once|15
CASSDRPSGTDTQYF
TGTGCCAGCAGTGACCGTCCCTCGGGGACAGATACGCAGTATTTT
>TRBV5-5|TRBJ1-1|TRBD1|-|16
CASSLGWDRGNTEAFF
TGTGCCAGCAGCTTAGGTTGGGACAGAGGAAACACTGAAGCTTTCTTT
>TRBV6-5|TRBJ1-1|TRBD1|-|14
CASSHRGDSTEAFF
TGTGCCAGCAGTCACAGGGGTGACAGCACTGAAGCTTTCTTT
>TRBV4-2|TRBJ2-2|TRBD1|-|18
CASSQVPGRGQGAGELFF
TGTGCCAGCAGCCAAGTGCCCGGCCGGGGACAGGGGGCCGGGGAGCTGTTTTTT
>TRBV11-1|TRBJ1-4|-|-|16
CASSSGEDSTNEKLFF
TGTGCCAGCAGCTCCGGGGAGGACTCAACTAATGAAAAACTGTTTTTT
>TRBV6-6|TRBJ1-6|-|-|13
CASTLHSNSPLHF
TGTGCCAGCACTCTCCACAGTAATTCACCCCTCCACTTT
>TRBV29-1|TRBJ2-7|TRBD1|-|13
CSVNDRGAYEQYF
TGCAGCGTTAATGACAGGGGCGCCTACGAGCAGTACTTC
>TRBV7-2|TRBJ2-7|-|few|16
CASSSSLGLRSHEQYF
TGTGCCAGCAGTTCATCCCTGGGACTCCGTTCCCACGAGCAGTACTTC
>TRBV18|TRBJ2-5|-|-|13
CASSPPGGETQYF
TGTGCCAGCTCACCACCAGGGGGAGAGACCCAGTACTTC
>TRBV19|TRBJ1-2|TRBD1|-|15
CASSIGQGARHGYTF
TGTGCCAGTAGTATCGGACAGGGGGCGCGACATGGCTACACCTTC
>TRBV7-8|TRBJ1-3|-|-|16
CASSSGGGITGNTIYF
TGTGCCAGCAGCTCTGGGGGGGGAATAACTGGAAACACCATATATTTT
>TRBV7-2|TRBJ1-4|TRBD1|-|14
CASSLTGVVEKLFF
TGTGCCAGCAGCTTGACAGGGGTAGTGGAAAAACTGTTTTTT
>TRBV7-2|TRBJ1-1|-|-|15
CASSLVEGDGTEAFF
TGTGCCAGCAGCTTAGTAGAGGGGGACGGGACTGAAGCTTTCTTT
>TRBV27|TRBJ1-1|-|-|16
CASISLLGAGNTEAFF
TGTGCCAGCATCTCCTTGTTGGGCGCGGGGAACACTGAAGCTTTCTTT